This TCR beta chain derives from a study of shared clonotypes between healthy human individuals. Whole-study findings and limits: Clonotypes shared by all four sorted-subset donors had higher generation probabilities than non-shared clonotypes.

Terminally differentiated effector memory CD45RA+ cells were excluded from the naive CD8 cells, which were CD45RO-negative and positively selected for CCR7. Only Caucasian adults living in Nashville, Tennessee served as donors. Remarks on this clone: Its antigen is not known.

TCRdb's table, derived via immunoSEQ multiplex PCR, lists solely in-frame clones and lacks some. The repertoire holds approximately 2,000,000 clones, with around 93% as singletons. The CDR3 sequence is 13 residues long. Per the germline V gene, CDR1 is MDHEN and CDR2 is SYDVKM. Trimming stripped 8 bases from V and 1 base from J, with 11 bases between. The rearrangement joins TRBV28 to TRBJ2-5; tentative D call: TRBD1 (5 bases). The sequence came from a man aged 18 to 30 in good health. Some clones in this sample may be carry-over from other donors' samples. Material for sequencing was naive CD8+ T cells from PBMCs. CDR3 DNA sequence: TGTGCCAGCCTGGGGCAGATCCAAGAGACCCAGTACTTC. Translating gives CASLGQIQETQYF.